A selection of T cell receptor beta chains follows, all from one sample in a study of T cell changes during pregnancy in multiple sclerosis. Sequencing used immunoSEQ multiplex PCR; TCRdb keeps in-frame clones, though not all of them. The sample yields roughly 100,000 clones, about nine tenths seen once. The material sequenced was peripheral blood, taken after pregnancy. These TCRs come from a female donor in good health, enrolled as a control in a pregnancy study. Both conserved end residues are part of each CDR3. D genes are given only for firm matches. Expanded clones are given a class, and other clones once, few, many or no size at all.

TRBV27	.	.	TRBJ1-2	TGTGCCAGCTTGGCCCCCGGACAGAACTATGGCTACACCTTC	CASLAPGQNYGYTF
TRBV9	.	.	TRBJ2-1	TGTGCCAGCAGCCCCCGGGACAATGAGCAGTTCTTC	CASSPRDNEQFF
TRBV5-6	.	.	TRBJ1-1	TGTGCCAGCAGCCCCACCTGGGGCAGTAGGACTGAAGCTTTCTTT	CASSPTWGSRTEAFF
TRBV5-1	.	.	TRBJ1-6	TGCGCCAGCAGCTTGGATGCGGGCTCCTATAATTCACCCCTCCACTTT	CASSLDAGSYNSPLHF
TRBV5-4	TRBD2	.	TRBJ2-1	TGTGCCAGCAGAAATTACGGGACTAGCATCCATGAGCAGTTCTTC	CASRNYGTSIHEQFF
TRBV6-6	TRBD1	.	TRBJ2-1	TGTGCCAGCACCCTCGGACAGGGTTACAATGAGCAGTTCTTC	CASTLGQGYNEQFF
TRBV7-9	.	.	TRBJ2-3	TGTGCCAGCAGCTTTCCAGCGACAGATACGCAGTATTTT	CASSFPATDTQYF
TRBV20-1	.	.	TRBJ2-7	TGCAGTGCGGAGGACTCCTACGAGCAGTACTTC	CSAEDSYEQYF
TRBV18	TRBD1	.	TRBJ1-1	TGTGCCAGCTCACCATCCGGGACAGGAGAAAAAGCTTTCTTT	CASSPSGTGEKAFF
TRBV6-5	TRBD1	.	TRBJ2-7	TGTGCCAGCAGTGGTCAGGACAGGGAGGTCTCGCAGTACTTC	CASSGQDREVSQYF
TRBV7-9	.	once	TRBJ2-3	TGTGCCAGCAGCCCCCGACTAGAAACAGATACGCAGTATTTT	CASSPRLETDTQYF
TRBV4-3	TRBD2	.	TRBJ2-3	TGCGCCAGCAGCCAAGGGACTAGCGGGGGGGCATTCACAGATACGCAGTATTTT	CASSQGTSGGAFTDTQYF
TRBV7-2	.	once	TRBJ1-2	TGTGCCAGCAGCTTAGACATCGCAGGCTACACCTTC	CASSLDIAGYTF
TRBV20-1	TRBD1	few	TRBJ1-2	TGCAGTGCTTCCACAGACAGGGACGTAACCTTC	CSASTDRDVTF
TRBV5-6	TRBD2	.	TRBJ2-1	TGTGCCAGCTCCCTAGCGGGGGCCTACAATGAGCAGTTCTTC	CASSLAGAYNEQFF
TRBV7-2	.	.	TRBJ2-2	TGTGCCAGCAGCTTACTCGCGAACACCGGGGAGCTGTTTTTT	CASSLLANTGELFF
TRBV7-3	TRBD2	.	TRBJ2-3	TGTGCCAGCAGCTTAGCGGGCGGGGGGTCAGATACGCAGTATTTT	CASSLAGGGSDTQYF
TRBV15	TRBD1	.	TRBJ2-3	TGTGCCACCAGCAGGGACAGGGGTTACACAGATACGCAGTATTTT	CATSRDRGYTDTQYF
TRBV9	.	.	TRBJ2-1	TGTGCCAGCAGCGGAGGGGGTAATGAGCAGTTCTTC	CASSGGGNEQFF
TRBV7-8	TRBD1	.	TRBJ1-3	TGTGCCAGCAGCCCGAGGCGGGACAGTGGAAACACCATATATTTT	CASSPRRDSGNTIYF
TRBV27	.	.	TRBJ2-1	TGTGCCAGCAGCCATCGGTCCTACAATGAGCAGTTCTTC	CASSHRSYNEQFF
TRBV5-6	TRBD2	.	TRBJ2-6	TGTGCCAGCAGGGATAAGCGGGGGATCAGCTCTGGGGCCAACGTCCTGACTTTC	CASRDKRGISSGANVLTF
TRBV5-1	.	.	TRBJ1-4	TGCGCCAGCAGCTCCCAGGCGGGGGAAAAACTGTTTTTT	CASSSQAGEKLFF
TRBV4-3	TRBD1	.	TRBJ1-1	TGCGCCAGCAGCCAAGATAGAGGGGGCATCACTGAAGCTTTCTTT	CASSQDRGGITEAFF
TRBV27	TRBD1	.	TRBJ2-2	TGTGCCAGCAGGAAGGGACAGGGGAGTAACACCGGGGAGCTGTTTTTT	CASRKGQGSNTGELFF
TRBV15	.	.	TRBJ1-1	TGTGCCACCAGCAGAGACCGGGGAGGTGGCACTGAAGCTTTCTTT	CATSRDRGGGTEAFF
TRBV19	TRBD1	.	TRBJ2-3	TGTGCCACCGGGGACAGGGGTACAGATACGCAGTATTTT	CATGDRGTDTQYF
TRBV6-6	TRBD1	.	TRBJ1-5	TGTGCCAGCACCCAGAGAGGGGGCAATAGCAATCAGCCCCAGCATTTT	CASTQRGGNSNQPQHF
TRBV5-1	TRBD1	.	TRBJ2-7	TGCGCCAGCAGCTTGGAAGGACAGGGGATCTCCTACGAGCAGTACTTC	CASSLEGQGISYEQYF
TRBV7-2	TRBD2	once	TRBJ2-3	TGTGCCAGCAGCTTGACTAGCGGGGGTTCGTCGAAAACAGATACGCAGTATTTT	CASSLTSGGSSKTDTQYF
TRBV27	TRBD1	.	TRBJ1-2	TGTGCCAGCAGGAATACCGGGACAGGATTAGCCTTC	CASRNTGTGLAF
TRBV2	.	few	TRBJ1-1	TGTGCCACCGACTTTAACACTGAAGCTTTCTTT	CATDFNTEAFF
TRBV7-9	.	.	TRBJ1-1	TGTGCCAGCACCCCCGAGGGGGGGTTAGCTGAAGCTTTCTTT	CASTPEGGLAEAFF
TRBV7-9	.	.	TRBJ1-5	TGTGCCAGCAGCTTAGGAGGCGCGGTAAATCAGCCCCAGCATTTT	CASSLGGAVNQPQHF
TRBV30	.	.	TRBJ2-3	TGTGCCTGGCGCCGCTGGGGCCCTAGCACAGATACGCAGTATTTT	CAWRRWGPSTDTQYF
TRBV6-5	TRBD1	.	TRBJ1-5	TGTGCCAGCAGTTCAAGACAGGGCCTCTTCAATCAGCCCCAGCATTTT	CASSSRQGLFNQPQHF
TRBV7-2	TRBD1	.	TRBJ1-4	TGTGCCAGCAGCTCCGGTCGGGACAGGAATGAAAAACTGTTTTTT	CASSSGRDRNEKLFF
TRBV7-9	TRBD2	once	TRBJ2-3	TGTGCCAGCAGCCCAACTAGCGGGGGGTTCACGCAGTATTTT	CASSPTSGGFTQYF
TRBV5-4	TRBD2	.	TRBJ2-4	TGTGCCAGCAGCGGGGGGGACTCCCTAGCCAAAAACATTCAGTACTTC	CASSGGDSLAKNIQYF
TRBV27	.	.	TRBJ2-3	TGTGCCAGCAGGGGGAGGCCTAGCACAGATACGCAGTATTTT	CASRGRPSTDTQYF
TRBV4-2	TRBD2	.	TRBJ2-5	TGTGCCAGCAGCCAATCACGGGGGGGAGAGACCCAGTACTTC	CASSQSRGGETQYF
TRBV27	TRBD2	.	TRBJ2-7	TGTGCCAGCAGTCCAATAGGACTAGCGGCAGGCTCCTACGAGCAGTACTTC	CASSPIGLAAGSYEQYF
TRBV5-1	.	.	TRBJ1-2	TGCGCCAGCAGCTTGGACAGGGCCGTCTATGGCTACACCTTC	CASSLDRAVYGYTF
TRBV2	.	.	TRBJ2-3	TGTGCCAGCAGGCCCCGAGGGACAAGGGATTCAGATACGCAGTATTTT	CASRPRGTRDSDTQYF
TRBV6-5	TRBD1	.	TRBJ1-2	TGTGCCAGCAGTTACTTGGTCACAGGGGAAGGCTACACCTTC	CASSYLVTGEGYTF
TRBV11-2	TRBD2	.	TRBJ2-1	TGTGCCAGCAGCTTTCTAGCGGGGGGGTACAATGAGCAGTTCTTC	CASSFLAGGYNEQFF
TRBV2	TRBD1	once	TRBJ1-6	TGTGCCAGCAGTACCACAGGGGCACCCCTCCACTTT	CASSTTGAPLHF
TRBV11-3	TRBD1	.	TRBJ2-1	TGTGCCAGCAGCTTTTCGGGACAGCCTGAGAATGAGCAGTTCTTC	CASSFSGQPENEQFF
TRBV7-9	TRBD1	.	TRBJ2-6	TGTGCCAGCAGCTCCCGGGACAGAGAACACTCTGGGGCCAACGTCCTGACTTTC	CASSSRDREHSGANVLTF
TRBV4-1	.	once	TRBJ1-4	TGCGCCAGCACCCCGGGGGGCGGAGGAGAAAAACTGTTTTTT	CASTPGGGGEKLFF
TRBV15	TRBD2	.	TRBJ2-1	TGTGCCACCAGCAGGGAGCGGGGGGGCCTGATGAATGAGCAGTTCTTC	CATSRERGGLMNEQFF
TRBV4-3	TRBD2	.	TRBJ2-5	TGCGCCAGCAGCCAAGTTATAGCGGGAGGACAAGAGACCCAGTACTTC	CASSQVIAGGQETQYF
TRBV4-1	.	.	TRBJ1-5	TGCGCCAGCAGCCAAGAACAGCATATCCTAAATCAGCCCCAGCATTTT	CASSQEQHILNQPQHF
TRBV4-3	.	.	TRBJ2-1	TGCGCCAGCAGCCACACCCCCCAGGGGAATGAGCAGTTCTTC	CASSHTPQGNEQFF